This TCR beta chain was identified in a study of blood T cells in healthy people across ages (dated by TCRdb to 2015 to 2017). General notes on the study: In model experiments, roughly one uniquely barcoded TCR beta cDNA molecule per two T cells was captured by template switching. Donors were grouped into four age groups: young (average 16 years), middle-aged (roughly 37), aged (around 66) and long-lived (less than 85). Donors of different ages were randomly distributed across sequencing lanes to avoid experimental bias. The study measured age-related changes in TCR beta repertoire diversity using deep sequencing normalized with unique cDNA molecular identifiers. The study analyzed two additional independent replicas of 1 million unique cDNA reads from the same blood draw for two donors, one aged 18 to 30 and one aged 80 or older. What the authors observed across the whole study: The CMV infection status of donors was not known, potentially confounding age-related changes in expanded clonotypes. Compared with the aged group, the long-lived group had more naive CD4+ T cells, fewer expanded clones and increased TCR diversity, suggesting age selection. Observed TCR beta diversity per million T cells fell roughly linearly with age, and a significant reduction was already apparent by age about 43. Since profiling was done on bulk unsorted PBMCs, naive and antigen-experienced compartments could not be conclusively compared. There was a strong correlation between observed TCR beta diversity and the percentage of naive T cells measured by flow cytometry. Estimates of total diversity from one million sequenced T cells were regarded as lower bounds and underestimates.

Of note for this clonotype: The clone's antigen remains unknown. The record has no base qualities; no much larger clone is one base away.

Systemically healthy Caucasian individuals from Russia, some 40 in total and aged about 6 to 95 years, were included as donors. Ten milliliters of peripheral blood were drawn from each donor into EDTA-treated Vacutainer tubes. PBMCs were isolated by Ficoll-Paque density-gradient centrifugation, with at least 6 million obtained per sample. Total RNA, at least 6 micrograms per sample, was extracted from PBMCs with Trizol reagent. For every donor, flow cytometry on a PBMC aliquot measured the percentage of naive CD45RAhigh/CD27high T cells. CDR1 and CDR2 (SGDLS, YYNGEE) derive from the germline V gene. A distance of 20 bases separates the germline ends of V and J, which lose 4 bases and 6 bases respectively. Reading from cysteine to phenylalanine, the CDR3 counts 15 amino acids. The entry retains the CDR3 DNA only, 45 bases that are in frame from base 1. The library was prepared using 5' RACE. TCRdb lists the instrument as Illumina HiSeq 2500. A second 7 to 11 cycle PCR used a sample-barcoded 5' primer and a J-beta primer mix. Each TCR beta cDNA molecule received a unique molecular identifier from a template-switch 5' adaptor carrying 12 random nucleotides. At least 3 million CDR3-containing paired-end reads were obtained from each sample. All of the RNA was converted into first-strand cDNA using the Mint cDNA synthesis kit, with a TRBC-specific oligonucleotide serving as the primer. After uracil-DNA glycosylase treatment, a first 18-cycle PCR used universal primers M1SS and BC2_uni_R on all cDNA. In the paper's pipeline: Normalization of each sample was performed by random selection of 1 million high-quality reads, each carrying a distinct molecular identifier. Instead of being binned into consensus sequences, reads with shared molecular identifiers were discarded. MiTCR, set to a Q25 quality threshold and the strictest error-elimination algorithm, was used for CDR3 identification, clonotype clustering and error correction. A nonparametric unseen species model using Euler transformation provided a lower-bound estimate of total TCR beta diversity. Using fastp trimming at Q25 and MiXCR clonotype assembly, TCRdb reanalyzed the public sequencing data and kept in-frame beta chains. Entries that share a CDR3 protein sequence are merged under the most common genes and DNA. Here the V and J calls rest on TCRdb's processing, not on the authors' analysis. This sample is represented by about 670,000 distinct CDR3 sequences; around two fifths of them were singletons. The ten largest clones represent 25% to 35% of the sample.

The chain is encoded by TRBV9 joined to TRBJ2-7; a tentative D match to TRBD1 spans 6 bases. The sequencing input was blood. This sequence was found in a man older than 75 in good health. In nucleotides, the sequence is TGTGCCAGCAGCCCCTCAACCGGGACATCCACCGAGCAGTACTTC. It is translated as CASSPSTGTSTEQYF.